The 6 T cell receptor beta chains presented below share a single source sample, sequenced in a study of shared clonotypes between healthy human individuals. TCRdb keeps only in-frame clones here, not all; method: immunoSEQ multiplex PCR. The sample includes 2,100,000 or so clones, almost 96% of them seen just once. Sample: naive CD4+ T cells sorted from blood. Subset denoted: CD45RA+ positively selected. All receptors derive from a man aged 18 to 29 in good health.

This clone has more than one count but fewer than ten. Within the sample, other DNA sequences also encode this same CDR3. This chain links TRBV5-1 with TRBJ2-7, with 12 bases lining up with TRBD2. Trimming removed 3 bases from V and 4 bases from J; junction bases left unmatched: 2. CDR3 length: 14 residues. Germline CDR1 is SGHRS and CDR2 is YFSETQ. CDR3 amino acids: CASSSTSGSYEQYF. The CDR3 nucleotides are TGCGCCAGCAGCTCGACTAGCGGGAGTTACGAGCAGTACTTC.

CDR3 DNA: TGCGCCAGCAGCCATACAGGGATGGAAAAACTGTTTTTT. Translating it yields CASSHTGMEKLFF. The rearrangement links TRBV4-1 to TRBJ1-4, with D possibly TRBD1 on 6 matching bases. In germline, CDR1 is MGHRA, CDR2 YSYEKL. The CDR3 sequence is 13 residues long. V was shortened by 3 bases and J by 8 bases, with 10 bases between the two germline ends.

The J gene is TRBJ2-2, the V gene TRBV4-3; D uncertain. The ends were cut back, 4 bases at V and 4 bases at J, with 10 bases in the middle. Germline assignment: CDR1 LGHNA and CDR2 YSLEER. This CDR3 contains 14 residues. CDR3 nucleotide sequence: TGCGCCAGCAGCCCCGCCTTTGGCACCGGGGAGCTGTTTTTT. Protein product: CASSPAFGTGELFF.

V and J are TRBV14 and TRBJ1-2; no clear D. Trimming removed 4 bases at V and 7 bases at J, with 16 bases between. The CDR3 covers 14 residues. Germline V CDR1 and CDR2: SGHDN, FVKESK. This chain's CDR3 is CASSLMTVEGGYTF. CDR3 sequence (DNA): TGTGCCAGCAGCCTTATGACGGTGGAGGGTGGCTACACCTTC.

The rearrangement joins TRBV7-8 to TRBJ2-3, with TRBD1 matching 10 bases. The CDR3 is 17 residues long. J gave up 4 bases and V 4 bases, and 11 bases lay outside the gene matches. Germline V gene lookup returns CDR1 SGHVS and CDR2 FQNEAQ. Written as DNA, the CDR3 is TGTGCCAGCAGCTCCGCCGGGACAGGGGCAGGGGCAGATACGCAGTATTTT. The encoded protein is CASSSAGTGAGADTQYF.

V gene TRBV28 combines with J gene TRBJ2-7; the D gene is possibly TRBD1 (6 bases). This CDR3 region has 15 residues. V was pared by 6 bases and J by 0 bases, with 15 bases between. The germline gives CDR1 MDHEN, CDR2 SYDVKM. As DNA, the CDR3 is TGTGCCAGCAGCTCCACAGGGCTCGGCTCCTACGAGCAGTACTTC. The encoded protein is CASSSTGLGSYEQYF.